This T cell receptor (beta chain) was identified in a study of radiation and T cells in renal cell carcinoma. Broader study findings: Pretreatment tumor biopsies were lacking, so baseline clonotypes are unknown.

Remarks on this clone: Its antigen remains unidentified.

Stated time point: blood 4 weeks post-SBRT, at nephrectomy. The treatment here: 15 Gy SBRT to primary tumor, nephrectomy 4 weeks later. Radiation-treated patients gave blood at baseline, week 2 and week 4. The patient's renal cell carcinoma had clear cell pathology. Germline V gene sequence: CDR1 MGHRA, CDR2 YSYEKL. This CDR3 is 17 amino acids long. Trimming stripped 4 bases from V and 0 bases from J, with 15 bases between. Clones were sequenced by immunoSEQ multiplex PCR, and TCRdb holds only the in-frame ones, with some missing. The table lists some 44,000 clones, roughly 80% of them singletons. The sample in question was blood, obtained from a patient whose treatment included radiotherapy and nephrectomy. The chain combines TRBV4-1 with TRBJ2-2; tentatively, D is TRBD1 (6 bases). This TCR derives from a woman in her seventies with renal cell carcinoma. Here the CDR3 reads CASSLGYGTSNTGELFF. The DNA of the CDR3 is TGCGCCAGCAGCCTAGGGTATGGGACATCGAACACCGGGGAGCTGTTTTTT.